A single sample gave rise to the 21 T cell receptor beta chains below, sequenced in a study of beta chain features in type 1 diabetes. The investigators reverse transcribed all of the isolated RNA, so they sequenced expressed TCRB transcripts. Sequencing used immunoSEQ multiplex PCR; TCRdb keeps in-frame clones, though not all of them. This sample has just over 600,000 clones; about 16% occur once, and the top ten carry around 0.095%. Sequencing was done on a sample of naive CD4+ T cells from blood. All receptors come from a man aged 18 to 30 in good health.

This clone showed up just a few times. The CDR3 DNA is TGTGCCAGCAGTTACTCGTCGGGGCTCTCTGGAAACACCATATATTTT. It specifies CASSYSSGLSGNTIYF. The chain uses TRBV6-5 and TRBJ1-3, with D perhaps matching TRBD1 (5 bases). V was cut by 0 bases and J by 0 bases, with 9 bases left in between. Germline V CDR1 and CDR2: MNHEY, SVGAGI. The CDR3 contains 16 residues.

The rearrangement joins TRBV7-2 to TRBJ2-7; a weak D match, TRBD1 (6 bases). This CDR3 comprises 13 residues. The V gene's germline CDR1 is SGHTA and CDR2 FQGNSA. Deletions cut 1 base from V and 6 bases from J, with 10 bases between. CDR3 sequence: CASSLGRGIEQYF. CDR3 nucleotide sequence: TGTGCCAGCAGCTTAGGCAGGGGTATCGAGCAGTACTTC.

This clone was seen a handful of times. The chain couples TRBV5-4 to TRBJ2-3; TRBD2 matches 8 bases. The germline V gene encodes CDR1 SGHNT and CDR2 YYREEE (reference sequence). The V gene end was trimmed by 4 bases and the J gene end by 3 bases; junction bases not matched to a gene: 10. The CDR3 has 16 residues. In DNA form, the CDR3 reads TGTGCCAGCAGCCTACCGGGACTAGAAGGAACAGATACGCAGTATTTT. Protein sequence: CASSLPGLEGTDTQYF.

This clone was seen only a few times. Other nucleotide sequences in the sample specify the same CDR3. The rearrangement joins TRBV7-9 to TRBJ2-7; D might be TRBD1 (6 bases). Germline lookup yields CDR1 SEHNR and CDR2 FQNEAQ (reference sequence). This CDR3 spans 12 amino acids. The germline V and J ends were trimmed by 5 bases and 3 bases, with 8 bases remaining between them. The CDR3 sequence: CASSLTGYEQYF. CDR3 sequence (DNA): TGTGCCAGCAGCCTGACAGGCTACGAGCAGTACTTC.

This rearrangement joins TRBV7-8 to TRBJ2-2, with TRBD2 matching over 11 bases. The CDR3 length is 16 residues. CDR1 SGHVS and CDR2 FQNEAQ come from the germline V gene. V trimming: 6 bases; J trimming: 4 bases; junction bases outside the gene matches: 7. The CDR3 sequence: CASRTLAGGVTGELFF. The CDR3, as DNA: TGTGCCAGCAGAACCTTAGCGGGAGGGGTCACCGGGGAGCTGTTTTTT. Full variable domain (rest looked up from reference TRBV7-8 and TRBJ2-2): GAGVSQSPRYKVAKRGQDVALRCDPISGHVSLFWYQQALGQGPEFLTYFQNEAQLDKSGLPSDRFFAERPEGSVSTLKIQRTQQEDSAVYLCASRTLAGGVTGELFFGEGSRLTVL.

For the CDR3, the DNA is TGTGCCAGCAGCTTAGGGGGAAAATCTAGTGGCTACACCTTC. Translation gives CASSLGGKSSGYTF. The rearrangement links TRBV7-2 to TRBJ1-2, with D hard to call. Trimming took 1 base from V and 7 from J, leaving 13 bases between them. The CDR3 is 14 residues long. CDR1 is SGHTA and CDR2 is FQGNSA in the germline V gene.

This clone was recorded a few times. Additional DNA sequences in this sample encode the identical CDR3. The gene calls are TRBV7-9 and TRBJ1-2; TRBD1 aligns across 8 bases. Unmatched junction bases numbered 2, after V lost 5 bases and J lost 6 bases. CDR3 size: 12 residues. Per the germline V gene, CDR1 is SEHNR and CDR2 is FQNEAQ (reference sequence). The CDR3 nucleotides are TGTGCCAGCAGCAGACAGGGGAATGGCTACACCTTC. Protein product: CASSRQGNGYTF.

This chain links TRBV5-1 with TRBJ1-5; D is ambiguous. The CDR3 has 14 residues. Looked up from germline, CDR1 is SGHRS and CDR2 is YFSETQ. Trimming left V 0 bases short and J 4 bases short, with 8 bases between. The CDR3 DNA is TGCGCCAGCAGCTTGGGCCCGCGTAATCAGCCCCAGCATTTT. As protein: CASSLGPRNQPQHF.

This chain uses TRBV5-4 with TRBJ2-3; no clear D gene. Germline V CDR1 and CDR2: SGHNT, YYREEE (reference sequence). V dropped 0 bases and J dropped 2 bases, with 4 bases sitting between them. This CDR3 is 13 amino acids long. The CDR3 sequence is CASSLAATDTQYF. The CDR3 bases are TGTGCCAGCAGCTTGGCGGCCACAGATACGCAGTATTTT.

Here the CDR3 reads CSAGQGYNQPQHF. The CDR3 DNA sequence: TGCAGCGCGGGACAGGGATACAATCAGCCCCAGCATTTT. The J gene is TRBJ1-5, the V gene TRBV29-1, with TRBD1 identical over 9 bases. The germline V gene encodes CDR1 SQVTM and CDR2 ANQGSEA. With 7 bases clipped from V and 3 bases from J, the junction kept 4 bases outside the gene matches. The CDR3 covers 13 residues.

This clone was observed a handful of times. Here the CDR3 DNA reads TGTGCCAGCAGCGTATCTCGGCTAGGGGTCGACACTGAAGCTTTCTTT. Its protein product is CASSVSRLGVDTEAFF. The genes are TRBV9 and TRBJ1-1; D perhaps matches TRBD1 (5 bases). The germline gives CDR1 SGDLS, CDR2 YYNGEE. Trimming pared 1 base from V and 3 bases from J, leaving 16 bases between. This CDR3 is built from 16 residues.

The CDR3 sequence: CASRSSSGRGLDTQYF. DNA for the CDR3: TGTGCCAGTAGATCATCTAGCGGTCGTGGGTTAGATACGCAGTATTTT. The genes are TRBV19 and TRBJ2-3; 7 positions agree with TRBD2. V shed 6 bases and J 5 bases; nucleotides not matched to a gene: 14. The CDR3 contains 16 residues. Germline-derived CDR1 and CDR2 are LNHDA and SQIVND (reference sequence).

This clone came up a few times. V and J are TRBV14 and TRBJ1-2; no reliable D call. The germline V gene has CDR1 SGHDN and CDR2 FVKESK. The CDR3 is 15 residues long. Deletions cut 1 base from V and 4 bases from J, with 13 bases between. In nucleotides, the CDR3 is TGTGCCAGCAGCCAAGCGTCGGGTATGGGCTATGGCTACACCTTC. Translated, it gives CASSQASGMGYGYTF.

This clone has only a few counts. This sequence joins TRBV9 and TRBJ1-5; tentative D call: TRBD1 (5 bases). Looked up from germline, CDR1 is SGDLS and CDR2 is YYNGEE. This CDR3 spans 15 amino acids. The germline V and J ends were trimmed by 4 bases and 1 base, with 12 bases remaining between them. The CDR3 DNA sequence: TGTGCCAGCAGCACCGGGACGGAAAGCAATCAGCCCCAGCATTTT. Protein sequence: CASSTGTESNQPQHF.

J is TRBJ2-2 and V is TRBV7-3; D is unresolved. V shed 4 bases and J shed 6 bases, with 9 bases lying between them. CDR3 length: 13 residues. The germline gives CDR1 SGHTA, CDR2 FQGTGA. CDR3 region: CASSWVLAGELFF. The CDR3 DNA reads as TGTGCCAGCAGCTGGGTCCTGGCCGGGGAGCTGTTTTTT.

There are a few counts of this clone. This chain connects TRBV18 to TRBJ1-2; unclear D gene. V was clipped by 3 bases and J by 1 base, with 12 bases between them. Looked up from germline, CDR1 is KGHSH and CDR2 is LQKENI. This CDR3 has 15 residues. The CDR3 loop is CASSPPWTGNYGYTF. The CDR3 bases are TGTGCCAGCTCACCTCCTTGGACGGGTAACTATGGCTACACCTTC.

The chain carries TRBV11-2 and TRBJ2-7; tentatively, D is TRBD1 or TRBD2 (6 bases each). V was clipped by 3 bases and J by 6 bases, with 15 bases between them. The CDR3 sequence is 14 residues long. Germline values: CDR1 SGHAT, CDR2 FQNNGV. The CDR3 sequence: CASSLGGETPEQYF. The DNA of the CDR3 is TGTGCCAGCAGCTTGGGGGGCGAAACCCCCGAGCAGTACTTC.

CDR3 coding DNA: TGCAGCGTCGACCTGGGACTACCTCAGTTCTTC. Protein product: CSVDLGLPQFF. The V and J genes are TRBV29-1 and TRBJ2-1, with TRBD2 identical over 7 bases. The junction had 9 bases not matched to a gene; V was cut back by 6 bases and J by 13 bases. The CDR3 has 11 amino acids. The germline V gene encodes CDR1 SQVTM and CDR2 ANQGSEA.

This clone occurred a few times. The chain is built from TRBV27 and TRBJ2-7, with D possibly matching TRBD2 (6 bases). The V end was cut by 5 bases, the J end by 6 bases, with 17 bases between. CDR1 and CDR2 from the germline V gene are MNHEY and SMNVEV (reference sequence). This CDR3 has 14 amino acids. This CDR3 is CASSLAYAASEQYF. The CDR3 nucleotides read TGTGCCAGCAGTCTAGCGTACGCCGCCTCCGAGCAGTACTTC.

The rearrangement joins TRBV11-1 to TRBJ2-5; D ambiguous. Between the trimmed V and J ends, which lost 3 bases and 5 bases, there was a span of 4 bases. Germline loops: CDR1 SGHAT, CDR2 FQDESV (reference sequence). The CDR3 has 11 amino acids. The CDR3 region has the DNA TGTGCCAGCAGCTTTGGGGAGACCCAGTACTTC. Protein product: CASSFGETQYF. The whole variable domain, remainder taken from reference TRBV11-1 and TRBJ2-5, is EAEVAQSPRYKITEKSQAVAFWCDPISGHATLYWYRQILGQGPELLVQFQDESVVDDSQLPKDRFSAERLKGVDSTLKIQPAELGDSAMYLCASSFGETQYFGPGTRLLVL.

This clone was seen a few times. The rearrangement links TRBV4-3 to TRBJ1-4; 10 bases are a match to TRBD1. V shed 2 bases, J shed 6 bases, and the junction held 9 bases outside the gene matches. The germline V gene has CDR1 LGHNA and CDR2 YSLEER. This CDR3 contains 17 residues. The CDR3 DNA follows: TGCGCCAGCAGCCAATTACCCGCCGGGACAGGGGATGAAAAACTGTTTTTT. Translation gives CASSQLPAGTGDEKLFF.